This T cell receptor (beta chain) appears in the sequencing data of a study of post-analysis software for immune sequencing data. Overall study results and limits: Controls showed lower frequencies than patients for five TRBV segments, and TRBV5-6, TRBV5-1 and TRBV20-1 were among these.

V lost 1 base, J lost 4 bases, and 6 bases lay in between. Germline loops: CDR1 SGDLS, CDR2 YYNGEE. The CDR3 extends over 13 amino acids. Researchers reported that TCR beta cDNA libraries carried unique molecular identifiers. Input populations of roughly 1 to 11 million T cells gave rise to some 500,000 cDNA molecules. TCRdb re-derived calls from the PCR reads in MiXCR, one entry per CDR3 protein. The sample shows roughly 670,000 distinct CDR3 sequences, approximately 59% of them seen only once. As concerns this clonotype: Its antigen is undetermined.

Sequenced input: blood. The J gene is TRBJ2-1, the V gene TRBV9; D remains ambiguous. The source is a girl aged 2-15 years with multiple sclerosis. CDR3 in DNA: TGTGCCAGCAGCGTATTAGATTACAATGAGCAGTTCTTC. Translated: CASSVLDYNEQFF. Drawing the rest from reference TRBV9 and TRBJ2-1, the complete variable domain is DSGVTQTPKHLITATGQRVTLRCSPRSGDLSVYWYQQSLDQGLQFLIQYYNGEERAKGNILERFSAQQFPDLHSELNLSSLELGDSALYFCASSVLDYNEQFFGPGTRLTVL.